Described below is a single TCR beta chain sequence and its context. The sample originates from a study of CD8+CD57+ T cells in acquired aplastic anemia. About the research overall: Some 10 million reads were obtained on average for healthy donor CD4+ cells.

Using genomic DNA as the template, TCR beta VDJ and CDR3 profiling was carried out. One entry per CDR3 protein results from TCRdb running MiXCR on the reads. The table shows about 190,000 distinct CDR3 sequences, with approximately 50% occurring only once. The J segment lost 5 bases and the V segment lost 5 bases, leaving 12 bases of the junction unmatched. Per germline, CDR1 SNHLY and CDR2 FYNNEI. This CDR3 region has 15 residues. This chain joins TRBV2 and TRBJ2-7; 7 bases agree with TRBD2. The clonotype originates from a human donor in good health, serving as a control. Material: sorted CD4+, CD8+, or CD8+CD57+ T cells (not recorded which) from PBMCs. CDR3 sequence reads: CASSPWGGGLDEQYV. The CDR3 region has the DNA TGTGCCAGCAGTCCCTGGGGGGGGGGTTTGGACGAGCAGTACGTC.